This is a list of T cell receptor beta chains from one sample in a study of blood T cell repertoires in COVID-19. Libraries were prepared by immunoSEQ multiplex PCR; TCRdb keeps only in-frame clonotypes and omits some of them. This sample has 150,000 to 200,000 clones; 85% occur once, and the top ten carry about 0.95%. The sample was peripheral blood. The receptor source for this set is a man in his 60s with COVID-19, enrolled during active disease. Both conserved end residues are part of each CDR3. Fields, in order: J gene, CDR3 length, D gene, clone size, V gene, CDR3 protein, CDR3 DNA. The D gene is left open where the match is weak. Expanded clones get a size class; other rows say once, few or many, or leave the size out.

J: TRBJ1-1
length: 14
D: -
size: -
V: TRBV5-6
CDR3: CASSTAAVNTEAFF
DNA: TGTGCCAGCAGTACAGCGGCCGTGAACACTGAAGCTTTCTTT

J: TRBJ2-7
length: 14
D: TRBD2
size: -
V: TRBV28
CDR3: CASRSSGRVYEQYF
DNA: TGTGCCAGCAGATCTAGCGGGAGAGTCTACGAGCAGTACTTC

J: TRBJ1-2
length: 15
D: -
size: -
V: TRBV28
CDR3: CASSLPGAIPLSWTF
DNA: TGTGCCAGCAGCCTACCAGGGGCTATACCTCTATCATGGACCTTC

J: TRBJ1-1
length: 11
D: -
size: -
V: TRBV18
CDR3: CASSLPGEAFF
DNA: TGTGCCAGCTCACTCCCCGGTGAAGCTTTCTTT

J: TRBJ2-3
length: 14
D: -
size: -
V: TRBV20-1
CDR3: CSASGQDSTDTQYF
DNA: TGCAGTGCTAGTGGTCAGGATAGCACAGATACGCAGTATTTT

J: TRBJ2-1
length: 14
D: TRBD1
size: -
V: TRBV19
CDR3: CASSTRQGLNEQFF
DNA: TGTGCCAGTAGTACCCGACAGGGGTTGAATGAGCAGTTCTTC

J: TRBJ1-6
length: 21
D: -
size: -
V: TRBV7-8
CDR3: CASSSIWGGTGIRAYNSPLHF
DNA: TGTGCCAGCAGCTCCATATGGGGGGGGACGGGGATAAGGGCCTATAATTCACCCCTCCACTTT

J: TRBJ1-5
length: 14
D: TRBD1
size: few
V: TRBV2
CDR3: CASRGDRGQQPQHF
DNA: TGTGCCAGCCGAGGCGACAGGGGGCAACAGCCCCAGCATTTT

J: TRBJ1-1
length: 13
D: -
size: -
V: TRBV18
CDR3: CASSRGFYSEAFF
DNA: TGTGCCAGCTCACGTGGCTTTTATTCTGAAGCTTTCTTT

J: TRBJ2-3
length: 15
D: TRBD2
size: -
V: TRBV28
CDR3: CASSSLAGSTDTQYF
DNA: TGTGCCAGCAGTTCCTTAGCGGGATCCACAGATACGCAGTATTTT

J: TRBJ1-2
length: 15
D: -
size: -
V: TRBV6-4
CDR3: CASRNTQGINYGYTF
DNA: TGTGCCAGCAGGAATACACAGGGTATCAACTATGGCTACACCTTC

J: TRBJ2-2
length: 14
D: -
size: -
V: TRBV5-1
CDR3: CASKREANTGELFF
DNA: TGCGCCAGCAAGCGAGAAGCGAACACCGGGGAGCTGTTTTTT

J: TRBJ2-1
length: 17
D: TRBD1
size: -
V: TRBV5-1
CDR3: CASSLADRPSSYNEQFF
DNA: TGCGCCAGCAGCTTAGCGGACAGGCCTAGCTCCTACAATGAGCAGTTCTTC

J: TRBJ2-7
length: 15
D: TRBD2
size: -
V: TRBV28
CDR3: CASSPGLAAAYEQYF
DNA: TGTGCCAGCAGCCCGGGACTAGCGGCGGCCTACGAGCAGTACTTC

J: TRBJ1-5
length: 14
D: -
size: -
V: TRBV7-8
CDR3: CASSLVQGNQPQHF
DNA: TGTGCCAGCAGCTTAGTACAGGGAAATCAGCCCCAGCATTTT

J: TRBJ2-3
length: 15
D: TRBD1
size: -
V: TRBV7-9
CDR3: CASSFGTGYTDTQYF
DNA: TGTGCCAGCAGCTTTGGGACAGGGTATACAGATACGCAGTATTTT

J: TRBJ1-4
length: 13
D: TRBD1
size: -
V: TRBV30
CDR3: CAWTGTGNEKLFF
DNA: TGTGCCTGGACCGGGACAGGGAATGAAAAACTGTTTTTT

J: TRBJ2-7
length: 17
D: TRBD2
size: -
V: TRBV3-1/TRBV3-2
CDR3: CASSQELGAGGNYEQYF
DNA: TGTGCCAGCAGCCAAGAGTTAGGAGCGGGAGGGAACTACGAGCAGTACTTC

J: TRBJ1-2
length: 13
D: -
size: -
V: TRBV12-3/TRBV12-4
CDR3: CASSLKLDYGYTF
DNA: TGTGCCAGCAGTTTAAAGCTCGACTATGGCTACACCTTC

J: TRBJ1-2
length: 14
D: TRBD1
size: -
V: TRBV11-2
CDR3: CASTIQGGVYGYTF
DNA: TGTGCCAGCACCATTCAGGGGGGCGTTTATGGCTACACCTTC

J: TRBJ2-4
length: 15
D: TRBD1
size: -
V: TRBV14
CDR3: CASSQAGTGKDIQYF
DNA: TGTGCCAGCAGCCAAGCCGGGACAGGGAAGGACATTCAGTACTTC

J: TRBJ2-1
length: 16
D: TRBD2
size: -
V: TRBV14
CDR3: CASSPGGGRAYNEQFF
DNA: TGTGCCAGCAGCCCCGGCGGCGGGAGGGCCTACAATGAGCAGTTCTTC

J: TRBJ1-1
length: 17
D: -
size: -
V: TRBV28
CDR3: CASSLGFGREENTEAFF
DNA: TGTGCCAGCAGTTTAGGGTTCGGTCGGGAGGAGAACACTGAAGCTTTCTTT

J: TRBJ2-2
length: 16
D: -
size: few
V: TRBV18
CDR3: CASSPKVGGDTGELFF
DNA: TGTGCCAGCTCACCGAAAGTAGGGGGAGACACCGGGGAGCTGTTTTTT

J: TRBJ2-5
length: 14
D: TRBD1
size: once
V: TRBV5-1
CDR3: CASSWTGAQETQYF
DNA: TGCGCCAGCAGCTGGACAGGGGCCCAAGAGACCCAGTACTTC

J: TRBJ2-5
length: 16
D: TRBD1
size: -
V: TRBV4-1
CDR3: CASSHGTGGAGETQYF
DNA: TGCGCCAGCAGCCACGGGACAGGGGGCGCGGGTGAGACCCAGTACTTC

J: TRBJ1-1
length: 13
D: TRBD1
size: few
V: TRBV19
CDR3: CAAGRGPSTEAFF
DNA: TGTGCCGCAGGCAGGGGGCCGAGCACTGAAGCTTTCTTT

J: TRBJ1-1
length: 15
D: -
size: -
V: TRBV9
CDR3: CASSVEPGMNTEAFF
DNA: TGTGCCAGCAGCGTAGAACCGGGGATGAACACTGAAGCTTTCTTT

J: TRBJ2-7
length: 13
D: -
size: -
V: TRBV13
CDR3: CASSGRQDYEQYF
DNA: TGTGCCAGCAGCGGGAGGCAAGACTACGAGCAGTACTTC

J: TRBJ1-2
length: 13
D: -
size: few
V: TRBV11-2
CDR3: CASSLSVNYGYTF
DNA: TGTGCCAGCAGCTTATCGGTTAACTATGGCTACACCTTC

J: TRBJ1-3
length: 15
D: TRBD1
size: -
V: TRBV6-6
CDR3: CASSYSRGSGNTIYF
DNA: TGTGCCAGCAGTTACAGCAGGGGGTCTGGAAACACCATATATTTT

J: TRBJ1-3
length: 14
D: TRBD1
size: -
V: TRBV9
CDR3: CASSQDRDGNTIYF
DNA: TGTGCCAGCAGCCAAGACAGGGACGGAAACACCATATATTTT

J: TRBJ1-5
length: 15
D: TRBD1
size: once
V: TRBV6-5
CDR3: CATNPGTGSNQPQHF
DNA: TGTGCCACAAATCCCGGGACAGGAAGCAATCAGCCCCAGCATTTT

J: TRBJ1-4
length: 19
D: TRBD1
size: -
V: TRBV6-2/TRBV6-3
CDR3: CASKYSRGQTTATNEKLFF
DNA: TGTGCCAGCAAATACTCCAGGGGACAGACAACTGCAACTAATGAAAAACTGTTTTTT

J: TRBJ2-7
length: 11
D: -
size: -
V: TRBV29-1
CDR3: CSGFDSYEQYF
DNA: TGCAGCGGCTTCGACAGCTACGAGCAGTACTTC

J: TRBJ2-1
length: 19
D: TRBD2
size: once
V: TRBV6-1
CDR3: CASSARLAGRVSSYNEQFF
DNA: TGTGCCAGCAGTGCGAGACTAGCGGGACGAGTCAGCTCCTACAATGAGCAGTTCTTC

J: TRBJ1-2
length: 14
D: -
size: once
V: TRBV11-2
CDR3: CASSLTYRSDGYTF
DNA: TGTGCCAGCAGCCTCACCTACAGGTCTGATGGCTACACCTTC

J: TRBJ2-2
length: 15
D: TRBD1
size: -
V: TRBV5-4
CDR3: CASSNEGASTGELFF
DNA: TGTGCCAGCAGCAACGAGGGGGCGAGCACCGGGGAGCTGTTTTTT

J: TRBJ1-4
length: 13
D: -
size: -
V: TRBV5-1
CDR3: CASSPVSNEKLFF
DNA: TGTGCCAGCAGCCCAGTATCTAATGAAAAACTGTTTTTT

J: TRBJ1-5
length: 15
D: -
size: -
V: TRBV28
CDR3: CASSPGGPGNQPQHF
DNA: TGTGCCAGCAGTCCGGGGGGGCCAGGCAATCAGCCCCAGCATTTT

J: TRBJ2-3
length: 11
D: -
size: -
V: TRBV13
CDR3: CASSLDGTQYF
DNA: TGTGCCAGCAGCTTAGACGGGACGCAGTATTTT

J: TRBJ1-1
length: 18
D: TRBD1
size: -
V: TRBV4-1
CDR3: CASSQDPHSQGYGTEAFF
DNA: TGCGCCAGCAGCCAAGATCCCCATTCACAGGGGTACGGCACTGAAGCTTTCTTT

J: TRBJ2-1
length: 15
D: -
size: -
V: TRBV4-1
CDR3: CASSQAQGRLNEQFF
DNA: TGCGCCAGCAGCCAAGCGCAGGGCCGGTTGAATGAGCAGTTCTTC

J: TRBJ1-5
length: 17
D: -
size: -
V: TRBV4-3
CDR3: CASSQEGGRYSNQPQHF
DNA: TGCGCCAGCAGCCAAGAGGGAGGGCGTTATAGCAATCAGCCCCAGCATTTT

J: TRBJ1-2
length: 12
D: TRBD1
size: -
V: TRBV19
CDR3: CASTEQGIGYTF
DNA: TGTGCCAGTACCGAACAGGGGATCGGCTACACCTTC

J: TRBJ1-6
length: 14
D: TRBD1
size: once
V: TRBV28
CDR3: CASRETGVHSPLHF
DNA: TGTGCCAGCAGAGAGACAGGGGTTCATTCACCCCTCCACTTT

J: TRBJ1-4
length: 16
D: TRBD1
size: -
V: TRBV9
CDR3: CASSVGQGTGLEKLFF
DNA: TGTGCCAGCAGCGTAGGACAGGGAACAGGCCTTGAAAAACTGTTTTTT

J: TRBJ1-3
length: 14
D: -
size: -
V: TRBV11-3
CDR3: CASSPTGAGNTIYF
DNA: TGTGCCAGCAGCCCAACGGGAGCCGGAAACACCATATATTTT